The clone carrying this T cell receptor (beta chain) was seen only once. The data derive from a study of OX40 agonist ivuxolimab in advanced cancers. For the study at large: Across the patients, intravenous ivuxolimab was delivered every 2 weeks at 0.01 to 10 mg/kg.

The germline gives CDR1 MNHGY, CDR2 SVAAGI. This CDR3 is 15 amino acids long. Deletions cut 4 bases from V and 11 bases from J, with 21 bases between. The method was immunoSEQ multiplex PCR; TCRdb's version includes in-frame clones alone and lacks a portion of them. This sample has 12,000 or so clones, with 75% to 85% found just once. The clonotype was recovered from an adult with an advanced solid tumor such as melanoma, head and neck, liver or kidney cancer. Specimen: CD4+ or CD8+ T cells sorted from blood, collected in a trial of the OX40 agonist ivuxolimab. The chain is built from TRBV6-9 and TRBJ1-5; the D gene is possibly TRBD1 (5 bases). CDR3 sequence (DNA): TGTGCCAGCAGTTGTGGACGGAATACCTACAGGTCCCAGCATTTT. This translates into CASSCGRNTYRSQHF.